These 29 T cell receptor beta chains came from one sample sequenced in a study of cytomegalovirus exposure and HLA in healthy donors. 60 Vbeta and 13 Jbeta primers were used in PCR. Here immunoSEQ multiplex PCR was the method, and the copy in TCRdb shows in-frame clones only, minus some. The sample records 110,000 to 150,000 clones, roughly 73% being singletons. Sample: PBMCs. The receptors come from a man aged 35-49 years in good health and CMV-seronegative.

The chain is built from TRBV6-6 and TRBJ1-1; TRBD1 might be the D (6 bases). CDR3 length: 12 residues. Trimming left V 4 bases short and J 8 bases short, with 11 bases between. Per the germline V gene, CDR1 is MNHNY and CDR2 is SVGAGI (reference sequence). CDR3: CASSSGGQEAFF. For the CDR3, the DNA is TGTGCCAGCAGTTCCGGGGGGCAAGAAGCTTTCTTT.

The chain has TRBV7-6 and TRBJ2-3; maybe TRBD2 (5 bases). The CDR3 covers 15 residues. Germline CDR1 SGHVS, CDR2 FNYEAQ. V shed 4 bases and J shed 0 bases, with 11 bases lying between them. In DNA, the CDR3 is TGTGCCAGCAGCTCTCAGACGGGAAGCACAGATACGCAGTATTTT. Translation: CASSSQTGSTDTQYF.

This chain joins TRBV7-2 and TRBJ1-5; D is ambiguous. The CDR3 extends over 13 amino acids. In germline, CDR1 is SGHTA, CDR2 FQGNSA. Deletions cut 3 bases from V and 6 bases from J, with 9 bases between. The CDR3 sequence: CASSLGVSQPQHF. CDR3 DNA: TGTGCCAGCAGCTTGGGAGTAAGTCAGCCCCAGCATTTT.

The chain employs TRBV23-1 and TRBJ1-5, with 9 bases matching TRBD1. TRBV23-1 is an ORF for which the function is uncertain. The CDR3 runs to 14 residues. Trimming at V came to 4 bases and at J to 10 bases, leaving 8 bases not matched to a gene. The CDR3 sequence: CASSRLTGGYPQHF. The CDR3 DNA reads TGCGCCAGCAGTCGTTTGACAGGGGGATACCCCCAGCATTTT.

In this sample, this clone turned up a few times. The CDR3 protein is CASTKTETNYGYTF. Here the CDR3 DNA reads TGTGCCAGCACCAAGACAGAAACTAACTATGGCTACACCTTC. The chain combines TRBV2 with TRBJ1-2, with D possibly matching TRBD1 (5 bases). Germline assignment: CDR1 SNHLY and CDR2 FYNNEI. The V end was cut by 7 bases, the J end by 0 bases, with 12 bases between. The CDR3 is 14 amino acids.

This rearrangement joins TRBV30 to TRBJ2-5, with 11 bases fitting TRBD2. Unmatched junction bases numbered 1, after V lost 3 bases and J lost 4 bases. The CDR3 is 13 amino acids. CDR1 GTSNPN and CDR2 SVGIG come from the germline V gene (reference sequence). CDR3 DNA: TGTGCCTGGAGACTAGCGGGGGTAGAGACCCAGTACTTC. It yields the protein CAWRLAGVETQYF.

The chain combines TRBV9 with TRBJ1-2, with D possibly TRBD1 on 6 matching bases. The CDR3 extends over 12 amino acids. Between the trimmed V and J ends, which lost 2 bases and 10 bases, there was a span of 12 bases. Germline V gene sequence: CDR1 SGDLS, CDR2 YYNGEE. CDR3 region: CASSVLGGAYTF. The CDR3 bases are TGTGCCAGCAGCGTTTTAGGGGGTGCCTACACCTTC.

The V call is TRBV19, the J call TRBJ2-3, with TRBD2 identical over 10 bases. Germline trimming cut 6 bases from V and 5 bases from J; bases unmatched to any gene: 11. Germline V gives CDR1 LNHDA, CDR2 SQIVND (reference sequence). There are 16 residues in the CDR3. The CDR3 here is CASRSGGGRLGDTQYF. The CDR3 DNA follows: TGTGCCAGTAGAAGCGGGGGGGGACGGTTGGGAGATACGCAGTATTTT.

V gene TRBV6-6 combines with J gene TRBJ1-6; D call uncertain. The CDR3 loop spans 11 amino acids. CDR1 is MNHNY, CDR2 SVGAGI, per germline (reference sequence). The V end was cut by 6 bases, the J end by 9 bases, with 6 bases between. In DNA, the CDR3 is TGTGCCAGCAGCCCCTCTTCACCCCTCCACTTT. This encodes CASSPSSPLHF.

The genes are TRBV7-9 and TRBJ1-3, with D possibly matching TRBD1 (5 bases). CDR3 length equals 16 residues. Germline CDR1 reads SEHNR; CDR2 reads FQNEAQ (reference sequence). Trimming left V 5 bases short and J 3 bases short, with 17 bases between. CDR3 nucleotides: TGTGCCAGCAGCCCACCCGGGGGATCAGGTGGAAACACCATATATTTT. Its protein product is CASSPPGGSGGNTIYF.

The chain recombines TRBV5-4 with TRBJ1-2; TRBD1 aligns across 8 bases. This CDR3 contains 13 residues. V dropped 4 bases and J dropped 5; count of bases not matched to a gene: 4. Per germline, CDR1 SGHNT and CDR2 YYREEE (reference sequence). The CDR3 sequence: CASSPGTGYGYTF. The CDR3 DNA sequence: TGTGCCAGCAGCCCCGGGACAGGTTATGGCTACACCTTC.

The rearrangement uses TRBV9 and TRBJ2-5; 7 bases align to TRBD2. Matching the DNA end better, TRBJ2-7 makes the J call doubtful. Looked up from germline, CDR1 is SGDLS and CDR2 is YYNGEE. This CDR3 contains 15 residues. The CDR3 loop is CASSVGGTNPYEQYF. In DNA form, the CDR3 reads TGTGCCAGCAGCGTAGGGGGGACTAACCCCTACGAGCAGTACTTC.

The V and J genes are TRBV6-5 and TRBJ2-5; 7 bases agree with TRBD1. The germline V gene has CDR1 MNHEY and CDR2 SVGAGI. Losses at the gene ends were 6 bases for V and 7 bases for J; bases not matched to a gene: 8. The CDR3 length is 13 residues. The chain's CDR3 is CASSNDRDGTQYF. The CDR3 DNA follows: TGTGCCAGCAGCAACGACAGGGACGGGACCCAGTACTTC.

The chain employs TRBV28 and TRBJ1-2; 8 nucleotides match TRBD1. Germline trimming cut 3 bases from V and 7 bases from J; bases unmatched to any gene: 16. Germline V gene sequence: CDR1 MDHEN, CDR2 SYDVKM. The CDR3 runs 17 residues. CDR3 protein: CASSFVQGAESPCGYTF. As DNA, the CDR3 is TGTGCCAGCAGTTTTGTTCAGGGGGCAGAAAGCCCGTGTGGCTACACCTTC.

The CDR3 loop reads CASSFPPGQADQETQYF. The CDR3 DNA sequence: TGTGCCAGCAGCTTCCCCCCGGGACAGGCCGATCAAGAGACCCAGTACTTC. This chain links TRBV7-8 with TRBJ2-5; 8 positions agree with TRBD1. Germline V CDR1 and CDR2: SGHVS, FQNEAQ. The CDR3 extends over 17 amino acids. J gave up 2 bases and V 3 bases, and 11 bases lay outside the gene matches.

The rearrangement links TRBV29-1 to TRBJ2-1; D perhaps matches TRBD1 (7 bases). Germline assignment: CDR1 SQVTM and CDR2 ANQGSEA. CDR3 length: 14 amino acids. The ends were cut back, 3 bases at V and 5 bases at J, with 14 bases in the middle. CDR3 DNA: TGCAGCGTTGACCAGGGGGGCCCACACAATGAGCAGTTCTTC. It specifies CSVDQGGPHNEQFF.

The chain uses TRBV5-1 and TRBJ1-2, with a weak D call TRBD1 (6 bases). V lost 4 bases and J 8 bases, leaving 21 bases between the germline ends. Germline V gene lookup returns CDR1 SGHRS and CDR2 YFSETQ. The CDR3 sequence is 15 residues long. CDR3 region: CASSLAGTRSGGYTF. Here the CDR3 DNA reads TGCGCCAGCAGCCTCGCCGGGACAAGGTCAGGGGGCTACACCTTC. The variable domain in full, with the rest retrieved from reference TRBV5-1 and TRBJ1-2, is KAGVTQTPRYLIKTRGQQVTLSCSPISGHRSVSWYQQTPGQGLQFLFEYFSETQRNKGNFPGRFSGRQFSNSRSEMNVSTLELGDSALYLCASSLAGTRSGGYTFGSGTRLTVV.

The V call is TRBV5-4, the J call TRBJ2-7, with 7 bases aligning to TRBD1. The junction had 15 bases not matched to a gene; V was cut back by 4 bases and J by 5 bases. The germline CDR1 and CDR2 sequences are SGHNT and YYREEE (reference sequence). This CDR3 is built from 16 residues. CDR3 DNA sequence: TGTGCCAGCAGCAAATTCCCGGGACAGTTTCGAGACGAGCAGTACTTC. Its protein is CASSKFPGQFRDEQYF.

J is TRBJ1-4 and V is TRBV6-1; tentatively, D is TRBD1 (6 bases). Germline V gene data show CDR1 as MNHNS and CDR2 as SASEGT. With 3 bases removed from V and 7 bases from J, the gap between germline ends came to 12 bases. The CDR3 loop spans 14 amino acids. The CDR3 spells CASSDFLGGEKLFF. The DNA of the CDR3 is TGTGCCAGCAGTGATTTCTTAGGGGGTGAAAAACTGTTTTTT.

This clone was observed a handful of times. The chain combines TRBV2 with TRBJ1-3; 8 bases fit TRBD1. CDR3 length: 18 amino acids. With V trimmed by 4 bases and J by 0 bases, 11 bases remained unmatched. CDR1 and CDR2 from the germline V gene are SNHLY and FYNNEI. This CDR3 reads CASSGPAGQGNSGNTIYF. The CDR3 nucleotides read TGTGCCAGCAGTGGTCCGGCCGGACAGGGCAACTCTGGAAACACCATATATTTT.

V gene TRBV15 combines with J gene TRBJ1-1, with D maybe TRBD1 (5 bases). Looked up from germline, CDR1 is LNHNV and CDR2 is YYDKDF (reference sequence). The CDR3 is made up of 13 amino acids. The V end was cut by 5 bases, the J end by 1 base, with 8 bases between. CDR3 nucleotides: TGTGCCACCAGCGGGCAGGGGAACACTGAAGCTTTCTTT. Translating gives CATSGQGNTEAFF.

The chain uses TRBV27 and TRBJ1-5; a weak D match, TRBD1 (6 bases). This CDR3 is built from 13 residues. Trimming removed 2 bases at V and 8 bases at J, with 10 bases between. The germline gives CDR1 MNHEY, CDR2 SMNVEV (reference sequence). The CDR3: CASSLLGAEPQHF. The DNA for the CDR3 is TGTGCCAGCAGTTTACTGGGGGCCGAGCCCCAGCATTTT.

The V and J genes are TRBV4-1 and TRBJ2-5, with TRBD2 matching over 15 bases. Germline V gene sequence: CDR1 MGHRA, CDR2 YSYEKL. This CDR3 contains 17 residues. V shed 4 bases and J 5 bases; nucleotides not matched to a gene: 8. This CDR3 reads CASSRGLAGGPGETQYF. DNA of the CDR3: TGCGCCAGCAGCCGTGGACTAGCGGGGGGGCCAGGGGAGACCCAGTACTTC.

This chain connects TRBV14 to TRBJ1-2, with D uncertain. CDR1 is SGHDN, CDR2 FVKESK, per germline. Trimming removed 4 bases at V and 1 base at J, with 7 bases between. CDR3 size: 13 residues. In nucleotides, the CDR3 is TGTGCCAGCAGCCCCGTTCTTAACTATGGCTACACCTTC. It is translated as CASSPVLNYGYTF.

J is TRBJ2-5 and V is TRBV9; maybe TRBD1 (6 bases). Trimming removed 2 bases at V and 5 bases at J, with 10 bases between. The CDR3 runs 13 residues. Germline CDR1 is SGDLS and CDR2 is YYNGEE. CDR3 region: CASSVQGTETQYF. The CDR3, as DNA: TGTGCCAGCAGCGTCCAGGGGACGGAGACCCAGTACTTC.

This sequence joins TRBV5-5 and TRBJ2-3, with D perhaps matching TRBD2 (7 bases). Per the germline V gene, CDR1 is SGHKS and CDR2 is YYEKEE (reference sequence). V lost 0 bases to trimming and J lost 13 bases, with 18 bases between them. The CDR3 spans 14 residues. CDR3 sequence (DNA): TGTGCCAGCAGCTTGGTGGCGGGGGCACTCGCTAAGTATTTT. This translates into CASSLVAGALAKYF. Based on the CDR3 plus reference TRBV5-5 and TRBJ2-3, the full variable domain is DAGVTQSPTHLIKTRGQQVTLRCSPISGHKSVSWYQQVLGQGPQFIFQYYEKEERGRGNFPDRFSARQFPNYSSELNVNALLLGDSALYLCASSLVAGALAKYFGPGTRLTVL.

The chain combines TRBV6-5 with TRBJ2-7, with TRBD1 matching over 7 bases. Losses at the gene ends were 2 bases for V and 2 bases for J; bases not matched to a gene: 6. Per the germline V gene, CDR1 is MNHEY and CDR2 is SVGAGI. CDR3 size: 15 residues. The CDR3 here is CASSYDRVPAYEQYF. The CDR3 DNA is TGTGCCAGCAGTTACGACAGGGTTCCAGCCTACGAGCAGTACTTC.

This clone occurred once. V and J are TRBV7-9 and TRBJ1-2; perhaps TRBD1 as D (6 bases). Germline CDR1 is SEHNR and CDR2 is FQNEAQ (reference sequence). Trimming took 5 bases from V and 8 from J, leaving 15 bases between them. This CDR3 is 13 amino acids long. The CDR3 region is CASSLGGESGYTF. CDR3 DNA: TGTGCCAGCAGCCTAGGGGGGGAGAGCGGCTACACCTTC.

The chain uses TRBV10-3 and TRBJ2-7, with 9 nucleotides matching TRBD1. The CDR3 runs to 13 residues. The V gene's germline CDR1 is ENHRY and CDR2 SYGVKD. The junction had 9 bases not matched to a gene; V was cut back by 11 bases and J by 4 bases. The CDR3 coding sequence is TGTGCCGTCCATACAGGGGGCTCATACGAGCAGTACTTC. Translating it yields CAVHTGGSYEQYF.